Below are 19 T cell receptor beta chains sequenced from a single sample in a study of blood T cells in healthy people across ages. It was with a sample-barcoded 5' primer and a J-beta primer mix that a second PCR of about 6 to 12 cycles was run. TCRdb ran MiXCR on the 5' RACE reads and lists one entry per CDR3 protein. This table has fewer than 700,000 distinct CDR3 sequences, around half appearing once. Sequencing was performed on blood. The receptors originated from a man older than 75 in good health.

CDR3 amino acids: CASSLFSGAGDNEQFF. In DNA, the CDR3 is TGTGCCAGCAGCTTATTCTCGGGGGCGGGAGACAATGAGCAGTTCTTC. The rearrangement joins TRBV11-3 to TRBJ2-1, with D perhaps TRBD2 (7 bases). Germline values: CDR1 SGHNT, CDR2 YENEEA. The CDR3 length is 16 residues. V was cut by 2 bases and J by 5 bases, with 16 bases left in between. Variable domain in full (rest from reference TRBV11-3 and TRBJ2-1): EAGVVQSPRYKIIEKKQPVAFWCNPISGHNTLYWYLQNLGQGPELLIRYENEEAVDDSQLPKDRFSAERLKGVDSTLKIQPAELGDSAVYLCASSLFSGAGDNEQFFGPGTRLTVL.

Only a few counts were recorded for this clonotype. The chain has TRBV15 and TRBJ2-4, with 9 nucleotides matching TRBD2. With 0 bases clipped from V and 0 bases from J, the junction kept 9 bases outside the gene matches. The V gene's germline CDR1 is LNHNV and CDR2 YYDKDF (reference sequence). This CDR3 is 19 amino acids long. The CDR3 is CATSRDRTSVLLAKNIQYF. Written as DNA, the CDR3 is TGTGCCACCAGCAGAGATAGGACTAGCGTCCTCCTAGCCAAAAACATTCAGTACTTC.

This chain uses TRBV20-1 with TRBJ2-3; the D gene is possibly TRBD2 (5 bases). Deletions cut 0 bases from V and 4 bases from J, with 14 bases between. Germline values: CDR1 DFQATT, CDR2 SNEGSKA (reference sequence). The CDR3 has 15 residues. The DNA for the CDR3 is TGCAGTGCTAGAGAGGTTCGGGAAATCTCAGATACGCAGTATTTT. This translates into CSAREVREISDTQYF.

The chain uses TRBV7-6 and TRBJ2-7; D gene ambiguous. V was trimmed by 11 bases and J by 2 bases, leaving 19 bases between them. The CDR3 has 14 amino acids. Germline assignment: CDR1 SGHVS and CDR2 FNYEAQ. CDR3 in amino acids: CAALVGETPYEQYF. CDR3 DNA sequence: TGTGCCGCCCTTGTGGGCGAGACCCCCTACGAGCAGTACTTC.

The chain couples TRBV7-3 to TRBJ1-1; D uncertain. V lost 0 bases, J lost 4 bases, and 9 bases lay in between. There are 14 residues in the CDR3. The germline V gene has CDR1 SGHTA and CDR2 FQGTGA. The CDR3, as DNA: TGTGCCAGCAGCTTAACGTCCGGGTCCACTGAAGCTTTCTTT. Protein: CASSLTSGSTEAFF.

The chain combines TRBV5-1 with TRBJ2-7; D not certain. Germline assignment: CDR1 SGHRS and CDR2 YFSETQ. This CDR3 contains 13 residues. V dropped 4 bases and J dropped 0 bases, with 8 bases sitting between them. The CDR3 here is CASSRQDSYEQYF. Written as DNA, the CDR3 is TGCGCCAGCAGCCGGCAGGACTCCTACGAGCAGTACTTC.

A few counts support this clonotype. This chain uses TRBV29-1 with TRBJ2-3; D gene uncertain. The V end lost 7 bases, the J end lost 0 bases, and 11 bases lay between the germline ends. Germline values: CDR1 SQVTM, CDR2 ANQGSEA. The length of the CDR3 is 13 residues. The CDR3, as DNA: TGCAGCGGCGAGGTCGCTAGCACAGATACGCAGTATTTT. Its protein product is CSGEVASTDTQYF.

V usage is TRBV20-1 and J usage is TRBJ1-6; 11 bases are a match to TRBD1. The germline gives CDR1 DFQATT, CDR2 SNEGSKA (reference sequence). Trimming removed 6 bases from V and 9 bases from J; junction bases left unmatched: 4. The CDR3 is made up of 13 amino acids. The CDR3 nucleotides read TGCAGTGCCGCGGACAGGGGGCCTTCACCCCTCCACTTT. This translates into CSAADRGPSPLHF.

The chain combines TRBV7-9 with TRBJ2-7; maybe TRBD1 (5 bases). The CDR3 runs to 14 residues. Germline lookup yields CDR1 SEHNR and CDR2 FQNEAQ (reference sequence). Trimming removed 2 bases from V and 5 bases from J, with 13 bases in between. CDR3 in amino acids: CASSLYRGKDEQYF. The DNA for the CDR3 is TGTGCCAGCAGCTTATATAGGGGTAAGGACGAGCAGTACTTC.

The chain is built from TRBV12-3 or TRBV12-4 and TRBJ1-5; no definite D call. The length of the CDR3 is 14 residues. Trimming removed 1 base from V and 2 bases from J, with 6 bases in between. CDR3: CASSLGWGNQPQHF. CDR3 bases: TGTGCCAGCAGTTTAGGGTGGGGCAATCAGCCCCAGCATTTT.

This clonotype came up a few times. The gene calls are TRBV29-1 and TRBJ1-2; 8 nucleotides align to TRBD1. CDR3 length: 15 amino acids. CDR1 SQVTM and CDR2 ANQGSEA come from the germline V gene. The junction had 12 bases not matched to a gene; V was cut back by 4 bases and J by 5 bases. The CDR3 sequence is CSVAGQALGLYGYTF. CDR3 nucleotide sequence: TGCAGCGTTGCGGGACAGGCATTAGGGCTTTATGGCTACACCTTC.

The chain couples TRBV7-2 to TRBJ1-2; the match to TRBD1 covers 9 bases. Germline trimming cut 5 bases from V and 5 bases from J; bases unmatched to any gene: 6. The CDR3 has 14 amino acids. Germline V lookup: CDR1 SGHTA, CDR2 FQGNSA. The CDR3 DNA reads TGTGCCAGCAGCGCACAGGGGGCGCGGTATGGCTACACCTTC. It yields the protein CASSAQGARYGYTF.

The chain recombines TRBV20-1 with TRBJ2-3; 10 bases align to TRBD2. Germline CDR1 is DFQATT and CDR2 is SNEGSKA (reference sequence). The CDR3 consists of 16 residues. The CDR3 DNA reads as TGCAGCGCCAAACACGGGACTAGCGTTGAGACAGATACGCAGTATTTT. As protein: CSAKHGTSVETDTQYF.

The rearrangement links TRBV28 to TRBJ2-7; D possibly corresponds to TRBD2 (6 bases). The CDR3 is made up of 13 amino acids. Germline CDR1 reads MDHEN; CDR2 reads SYDVKM. V was pared by 8 bases and J by 6 bases, with 17 bases between. The CDR3 nucleotides are TGTGCCAGCCTGGGAGGATTACGACTCGAGCAGTACTTC. It encodes CASLGGLRLEQYF. The whole variable domain, filled in from reference TRBV28 and TRBJ2-7, reads DVKVTQSSRYLVKRTGEKVFLECVQDMDHENMFWYRQDPGLGLRLIYFSYDVKMKEKGDIPEGYSVSREKKERFSLILESASTNQTSMYLCASLGGLRLEQYFGPGTRLTVT.

V usage is TRBV6-6 and J usage is TRBJ1-5, with 7 positions matching TRBD1. The germline CDR1 and CDR2 sequences are MNHNY and SVGAGI (reference sequence). With 3 bases clipped from V and 5 bases from J, the junction kept 16 bases outside the gene matches. This CDR3 has 18 residues. CDR3 residues: CASSYSKTGTALHQPQHF. The CDR3 DNA follows: TGTGCCAGCAGTTATTCTAAGACCGGGACAGCCCTTCATCAGCCCCAGCATTTT.

The rearrangement joins TRBV20-1 to TRBJ2-7; TRBD2 aligns across 7 bases. Trimming cost V 5 bases and J 0 bases; bases outside gene matches: 10. The germline gives CDR1 DFQATT, CDR2 SNEGSKA (reference sequence). This CDR3 has 15 amino acids. The CDR3 region has the DNA TGCAGTGCTGGGCCCCGACAGCGGGGCTCCTACGAGCAGTACTTC. It encodes CSAGPRQRGSYEQYF.

This chain joins TRBV25-1 and TRBJ2-2; 7 bases align to TRBD1. CDR1 is MGHDK and CDR2 is SYGVNS in the germline V gene. J was trimmed by 5 bases and V by 7 bases; bases with no gene match: 4. CDR3 length equals 13 residues. CDR3 protein: CASIDRVTGELFF. The CDR3 DNA sequence: TGTGCCAGCATAGACAGGGTTACCGGGGAGCTGTTTTTT.

The chain uses TRBV20-1 and TRBJ2-3, with TRBD2 identical over 7 bases. The CDR3 extends over 15 amino acids. Germline V gene sequence: CDR1 DFQATT, CDR2 SNEGSKA (reference sequence). V lost 6 bases to trimming and J lost 4 bases; unmatched junction nucleotides: 13. CDR3 region: CSATTSEWPPDTQYF. Written as DNA, the CDR3 is TGCAGTGCAACTACTAGCGAGTGGCCCCCAGATACGCAGTATTTT.

V and J are TRBV5-1 and TRBJ2-5, with a tentative D call TRBD2 (7 bases). In germline, CDR1 is SGHRS, CDR2 YFSETQ. V lost 1 base and J lost 5, with 15 bases in between. The CDR3 sequence is 15 residues long. The CDR3 sequence is CASSLWGSGGETQYF. In nucleotides, the CDR3 is TGCGCCAGCAGCTTGTGGGGATCGGGGGGCGAGACCCAGTACTTC.